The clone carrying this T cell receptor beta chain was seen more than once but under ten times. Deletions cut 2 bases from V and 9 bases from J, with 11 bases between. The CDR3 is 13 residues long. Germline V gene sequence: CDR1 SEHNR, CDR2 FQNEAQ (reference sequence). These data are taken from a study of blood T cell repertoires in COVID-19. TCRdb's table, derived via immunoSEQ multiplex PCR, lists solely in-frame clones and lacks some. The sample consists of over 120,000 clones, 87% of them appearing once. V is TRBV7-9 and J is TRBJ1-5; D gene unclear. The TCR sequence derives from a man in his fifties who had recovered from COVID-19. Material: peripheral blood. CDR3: CASSLPTGWPQHF. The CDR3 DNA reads TGTGCCAGCAGCTTACCGACCGGGTGGCCCCAGCATTTT.